The TCR beta chain under discussion was sequenced for a study of T cells in tumors and immune-related adverse events (dated by TCRdb to about 2021). Note on this clone: Its target antigen remains unknown. Base-call qualities are not available, and no considerably larger clone is one nucleotide away.

The TCR beta locus was amplified and sequenced with the immunoSEQ assay, yielding bulk TCR Vbeta CDR3 data. The authors' analysis ran thus. CDR3s were excluded if they were non-productive, were shorter than 7 amino acids, or did not start with C or end with F/W. Analysis was restricted to specimens with at least 1000 reads, and each clonotype was defined at the amino acid level. Clonality was computed as 1 minus Pielou's evenness. To equalize library sizes, abundance-weighted random subsampling with replacement was performed 100 times so that 95% confidence intervals could be reported. The Morisita overlap index was used to quantify repertoire overlap, and for each specimen the top 40 clones were checked for overlap with the irAE. TCRdb carries this immuneACCESS record with in-frame sequences only. Its versions omit some clonotypes, under half of them owing to an unresolved V gene in the studies checked, with the rest unexplained. Clone size and V and J calls were adopted from that table, with D and trimming inferred from the DNA. The sample data list roughly 20,000 clones, and about 89% of these were observed just once. Of the sample, 1.2% to 1.5% is held by the ten largest clones.

Reading the label with the study, this specimen's treatment or condition is: nivolumab (PD-1 blockade) given before sampling. The DNeasy Blood and Tissue Kit was used to extract DNA from the formalin-fixed paraffin-embedded specimens. Germline trimming: 1 base from V, 2 bases from J; junction bases outside gene matches: 4. The CDR3 spans 16 residues, from the cysteine through the phenylalanine. The sequence is cut down to CDR3 DNA, 48 bases in frame from base 1. CDR1 and CDR2 (LNHNV, YYDKDF) derive from the germline V gene (reference sequence). Sample: lymph node tissue, taken from a patient treated with anti-PD-1 therapy. The chain is made from TRBV15 and TRBJ2-7, with 11 central nucleotides matching TRBD2. The TCR was taken from a female donor with metastatic renal cell carcinoma. The sequenced DNA is TGTGCCACCAGCAGAGTCGGGACTAGCGGAGCCTACGAGCAGTACTTC. This gives the protein CATSRVGTSGAYEQYF.